The rows below give T cell receptor beta chains drawn from one sample of a study of cytomegalovirus exposure and HLA in healthy donors. Profiled with immunoSEQ multiplex PCR; TCRdb holds only in-frame clones, not every one. Of approximately 60,000 clones in the sample, 80% to 95% were seen once. Sequencing was carried out using PBMCs. These receptors came from a man aged 18 to 29 in good health and CMV-seronegative. The CDR3 runs from the conserved cysteine through the conserved F or W. The D gene is left open where the match is weak. Not every row has a clone size; where given, it reads once, few, many or a size class.

V	D	size	J	DNA	CDR3
TRBV19	NA	NA	TRBJ1-2	TGTGCCAGTAGTTACAGCAACTATGGCTACACCTTC	CASSYSNYGYTF
TRBV6-5	TRBD1	NA	TRBJ1-2	TGTGCCAGCAGTTCCCTGACAGGGCAGAGCGGCTACACCTTC	CASSSLTGQSGYTF
TRBV19	NA	once	TRBJ1-3	TGTGCCAGTAGTATGCAGTACTCTGGAAACACCATATATTTT	CASSMQYSGNTIYF
TRBV28	TRBD2	NA	TRBJ2-7	TGTGCCAGCCCCCCGAGAGGAGGGACTAGCACGTACGAGCAGTACTTC	CASPPRGGTSTYEQYF
TRBV18	TRBD2	NA	TRBJ2-5	TGTGCCAGCTCACGCGGGAGACTCCAAGAGACCCAGTACTTC	CASSRGRLQETQYF
TRBV6-5	TRBD2	NA	TRBJ2-5	TGTGCCAGCAGGAGGGCGGGAGGGCGGTGGGAGACCCAGTACTTC	CASRRAGGRWETQYF
TRBV6-1	NA	few	TRBJ1-1	TGTGCCAGCACGGGGGGGAGTACTGAAGCTTTCTTT	CASTGGSTEAFF
TRBV6-4	NA	NA	TRBJ2-3	TGTGCCAGCAGTGACTCAGCGGGTAGCACAGATACGCAGTATTTT	CASSDSAGSTDTQYF
TRBV6-1	NA	NA	TRBJ1-2	TGTGCCAGCAGTGAATGGGGGCCGGGCTATGGCTACACCTTC	CASSEWGPGYGYTF
TRBV11-2	TRBD1	NA	TRBJ2-1	TGTGCCAGCAGCTTAGAGGGGACAGGGGTGATACCAAGCTCCTACAATGAGCAGTTCTTC	CASSLEGTGVIPSSYNEQFF
TRBV28	NA	NA	TRBJ2-1	TGTGCCTCGAAGTCAGGGAATGAGCAGTTCTTC	CASKSGNEQFF
TRBV30	NA	once	TRBJ1-4	TGTGCCTGGAGCCCCGGAGGTAATGAAAAACTGTTTTTT	CAWSPGGNEKLFF
TRBV12-5	NA	NA	TRBJ1-1	TGTGCTAGTGGGTGGGGAGGGAACACTGAAGCTTTCTTT	CASGWGGNTEAFF
TRBV13	TRBD2	NA	TRBJ2-7	TGTGCCAGCAGCTTAGGGGGTTGGACTAGCGGTTCCTACGAGCAGTACTTC	CASSLGGWTSGSYEQYF
TRBV7-2	NA	few	TRBJ1-5	TGTGCCAGCAGCTACAATAGCAATCAGCCCCAGCATTTT	CASSYNSNQPQHF
TRBV5-5	TRBD1	NA	TRBJ2-2	TGTGCCAGCAGCTTGTTGGGGACAGGCGTTACCGGGGAGCTGTTTTTT	CASSLLGTGVTGELFF
TRBV27	TRBD2	NA	TRBJ2-7	TGTGCCAGCAGTTCAATAAGCGGGAGGGCCTCCTACGAGCAGTACTTC	CASSSISGRASYEQYF
TRBV29-1	NA	NA	TRBJ2-3	TGCAGCGTTGAAGTCGGACAGAGCACAGATACGCAGTATTTT	CSVEVGQSTDTQYF
TRBV15	NA	NA	TRBJ2-3	TGTGCCACCAGCAGATCAGGGGGGACAGATACGCAGTATTTT	CATSRSGGTDTQYF
TRBV13	TRBD1	once	TRBJ2-1	TGTGCCAGCAGCCGGGACAGGGGGACCGCGGATGAGCAGTTCTTC	CASSRDRGTADEQFF
TRBV5-1	NA	NA	TRBJ2-2	TGCGCCAGCAGCTTGAGTGAACTCGGGGAGCTGTTTTTT	CASSLSELGELFF
TRBV11-2	NA	NA	TRBJ2-1	TGTGCCAGCAGCTTGGGGGGTGGGTCTGGCAATGAGCAGTTCTTC	CASSLGGGSGNEQFF
TRBV29-1	TRBD1	NA	TRBJ1-1	TGCAGCGTTGGGACAGGGGCGGGGAACACTGAAGCTTTCTTT	CSVGTGAGNTEAFF
TRBV29-1	NA	NA	TRBJ2-2	TGCAGCGTTGAAGGGGGTCGGGAGCTGTCCGGGGAGCTGTTTTTT	CSVEGGRELSGELFF
TRBV2	NA	NA	TRBJ2-5	TGTGCCAGCAGCTACGGGATTGAGACCCAGTACTTC	CASSYGIETQYF
TRBV9	TRBD2	NA	TRBJ2-5	TGTGCCAGCAGCGTAGCTGGTGGAGGACTAGCGAGTTCAGAGACCCAGTACTTC	CASSVAGGGLASSETQYF
TRBV28	NA	NA	TRBJ1-2	TGTGCCAGCTGGGGGAGGGAATCGGGCTACACCTTC	CASWGRESGYTF
TRBV20-1	NA	NA	TRBJ1-1	TGCAGTGCTAGCCGCAGAGAAGCTTTCTTT	CSASRREAFF
TRBV6-1	NA	once	TRBJ2-5	TGTGCCAGCAGCGGAAATCGGGGAAGAGGAGAGACCCAGTACTTC	CASSGNRGRGETQYF
TRBV27	TRBD2	NA	TRBJ2-7	TGTGCCAGCAGAGGGATGGGACTAGCGGGAGCCTACGAGCAGTACTTC	CASRGMGLAGAYEQYF
TRBV19	NA	once	TRBJ1-1	TGTGCCAGTAGTATTCAGGGGAACACTGAAGCTTTCTTT	CASSIQGNTEAFF
TRBV10-3	TRBD1	NA	TRBJ1-1	TGTGCCATCAGAGCCGGGACAGCGAACACTGAAGCTTTCTTT	CAIRAGTANTEAFF
TRBV6-5	TRBD1	NA	TRBJ2-1	TGTGCCAGCAGGGACAGGATTCAAGACAATGAGCAGTTCTTC	CASRDRIQDNEQFF
TRBV25-1	TRBD2	NA	TRBJ2-7	TGTGCCAGCAGTGGAGGGACTAGCGGGGTCTACGAGCAGTACTTC	CASSGGTSGVYEQYF
TRBV19	NA	once	TRBJ2-1	TGTGCCAGTAGTCAAATTATCTCAGGGGAGCAGTTCTTC	CASSQIISGEQFF